The 20 T cell receptor beta chains in this list originate from one sample, sequenced in a study of blood T cell repertoires in COVID-19. The data were produced by immunoSEQ multiplex PCR, yet TCRdb's version contains in-frame clones alone and is incomplete. The data hold 390,000 or so clones, with roughly nine tenths observed a single time. The specimen was PBMCs or T cells enriched from blood (not recorded which). The receptors derive from a man in his late teens or twenties who had recovered from COVID-19.

The chain links TRBV19 to TRBJ1-5; D possibly corresponds to TRBD1 (6 bases). The CDR3 has 17 residues. The V gene's germline CDR1 is LNHDA and CDR2 SQIVND (reference sequence). Deletions cut 5 bases from V and 5 bases from J, with 22 bases between. The DNA for the CDR3 is TGTGCCAGTAGTCAAGGGACACCTATCGGGTCCCATCAGCCCCAGCATTTT. This codes for CASSQGTPIGSHQPQHF.

This chain links TRBV10-3 with TRBJ2-2, with no clear D. Trimming removed 4 bases at V and 0 bases at J, with 9 bases between. CDR1 and CDR2 from the germline V gene are ENHRY and SYGVKD. The CDR3 spans 15 residues. The CDR3 nucleotides read TGTGCCATCAGTGTAAGCACCCCGAACACCGGGGAGCTGTTTTTT. The encoded protein is CAISVSTPNTGELFF.

The CDR3 sequence is CASSLQSLYGYTF. The DNA for the CDR3 is TGTGCCAGCAGTCTACAGTCCCTCTATGGCTACACCTTC. This chain links TRBV12-3 or TRBV12-4 with TRBJ1-2; D unresolved. With 5 bases removed from V and 4 bases from J, the gap between germline ends came to 11 bases. The CDR3 contains 13 residues.

The chain recombines TRBV27 with TRBJ1-2; D is possibly TRBD1 (6 bases). CDR1 and CDR2 from the germline V gene are MNHEY and SMNVEV (reference sequence). V was trimmed by 5 bases and J by 7 bases, leaving 17 bases between them. The CDR3 has 14 residues. The CDR3: CASSQRQAAGGYTF. In DNA, the CDR3 is TGTGCCAGCAGTCAGAGACAGGCGGCGGGTGGCTACACCTTC.

The chain joins TRBV6-5 to TRBJ1-1, with 7 bases that match TRBD1. V dropped 6 bases and J dropped 5; count of bases not matched to a gene: 3. The CDR3 is made up of 12 amino acids. Germline CDR1 and CDR2: MNHEY and SVGAGI. CDR3 sequence reads: CASSSRGTEAFF. The CDR3 region has the DNA TGTGCCAGCAGCAGCAGGGGGACTGAAGCTTTCTTT.

The V call is TRBV13, the J call TRBJ2-3; 7 nucleotides agree with TRBD1. Trimming at V came to 6 bases and at J to 1 base, leaving 10 bases not matched to a gene. The germline CDR1 and CDR2 sequences are PRHDT and FYEKMQ (reference sequence). The CDR3 extends over 16 amino acids. This CDR3 reads CASRQITGVGTDTQYF. As DNA, the CDR3 is TGTGCCAGCAGACAAATCACAGGGGTCGGCACAGATACGCAGTATTTT.

The chain employs TRBV6-5 and TRBJ1-2; D is uncertain. The CDR3 is made up of 14 amino acids. Deletions cut 7 bases from V and 4 bases from J, with 16 bases between. Germline assignment: CDR1 MNHEY and CDR2 SVGAGI. CDR3 loop: CASTNFVGVYGYTF. In DNA form, the CDR3 reads TGTGCCAGCACGAACTTCGTCGGGGTCTATGGCTACACCTTC.

The chain joins TRBV10-1 to TRBJ2-7, with 8 bases aligning to TRBD2. Germline CDR1 reads WNHNN; CDR2 reads SYGVQD (reference sequence). The length of the CDR3 is 14 residues. V was clipped by 5 bases and J by 2 bases; unmatched bases: 5. As DNA, the CDR3 is TGCGCCAGCAGTACTAGCGGAGGGCCCTACGAGCAGTACTTC. This translates into CASSTSGGPYEQYF.

The V gene is TRBV30, the J gene TRBJ2-3; D gene uncertain. The V end was cut by 1 base, the J end by 6 bases, with 8 bases between. The CDR3 runs 12 residues. Germline lookup yields CDR1 GTSNPN and CDR2 SVGIG (reference sequence). CDR3: CAWSASGDTQYF. The CDR3, as DNA: TGTGCCTGGAGTGCCTCCGGGGATACGCAGTATTTT.

This clone was seen just once. The gene calls are TRBV7-3 and TRBJ2-2; D is perhaps TRBD1 (6 bases). Germline-derived CDR1 and CDR2 are SGHTA and FQGTGA. V lost 5 bases and J lost 1, with 8 bases in between. The CDR3 is 14 amino acids. The CDR3: CASSPTGNTGELFF. In DNA, the CDR3 is TGTGCCAGCAGCCCGACAGGGAACACCGGGGAGCTGTTTTTT.

This clone was recorded only once. The chain joins TRBV5-5 to TRBJ1-3, with 9 nucleotides matching TRBD1. V dropped 4 bases and J dropped 2; count of bases not matched to a gene: 16. This CDR3 is built from 19 residues. Germline CDR1 reads SGHKS; CDR2 reads YYEKEE (reference sequence). The CDR3 DNA is TGTGCCAGCAGCCCGACCGGATCAAGACAGGGGGGACCTGGAAACACCATATATTTT. Amino acid sequence: CASSPTGSRQGGPGNTIYF.

The chain joins TRBV28 to TRBJ1-1; TRBD1 matches at 8 bases. The CDR3 is 15 amino acids. Germline V gene lookup returns CDR1 MDHEN and CDR2 SYDVKM. V lost 7 bases and J lost 6; bases outside the gene matches: 13. The CDR3 nucleotides read TGTGCCAGCATGTTCGCGGGGCAGGGGGCGGCTGAAGCTTTCTTT. This sequence encodes CASMFAGQGAAEAFF.

The chain uses TRBV23-1 and TRBJ2-5; the D gene is possibly TRBD1 (5 bases). TRBV23-1 is an open reading frame, and its role is uncertain. Between the trimmed V and J ends, which lost 3 bases and 5 bases, there was a span of 16 bases. The CDR3 sequence is 15 residues long. The CDR3, as DNA: TGCGCCAGCAGTCACTCCACAGGTCCCGGGGAGACCCAGTACTTC. The encoded protein is CASSHSTGPGETQYF.

This clone was observed a single time. CDR3 sequence reads: CASSPGLDAEQFF. Here the CDR3 DNA reads TGTGCCAGCAGTCCGGGACTAGATGCTGAGCAGTTCTTC. V usage is TRBV12-3 or TRBV12-4 and J usage is TRBJ2-1; 8 bases agree with TRBD2. Germline trimming cut 5 bases from V and 9 bases from J; bases unmatched to any gene: 6. This CDR3 is 13 amino acids long.

The rearrangement links TRBV12-3 or TRBV12-4 to TRBJ2-5; the D is unclear. Trimming stripped 5 bases from V and 4 bases from J, with 11 bases between. The CDR3 has 13 amino acids. This CDR3 reads CASSPLGSETQYF. The CDR3 bases are TGTGCCAGCAGTCCCCTAGGATCAGAGACCCAGTACTTC.

The chain uses TRBV5-4 and TRBJ1-3, with unresolved D. Per germline, CDR1 SGHNT and CDR2 YYREEE (reference sequence). CDR3 length: 15 residues. Trimming removed 1 base from V and 0 bases from J, with 8 bases in between. This chain's CDR3 is CASSLNPNSGNTIYF. In DNA, the CDR3 is TGTGCCAGCAGCTTGAACCCTAACTCTGGAAACACCATATATTTT.

The genes are TRBV7-2 and TRBJ2-7; 10 bases line up with TRBD2. CDR3 length equals 15 residues. Germline assignment: CDR1 SGHTA and CDR2 FQGNSA. Trimming cost V 2 bases and J 1 base; bases outside gene matches: 2. The CDR3, as DNA: TGTGCCAGCAGCTTACTAGCGGGAGCTTCCTACGAGCAGTACTTC. It specifies CASSLLAGASYEQYF.

The chain links TRBV7-9 to TRBJ2-7; 10 positions agree with TRBD1. The CDR3 has 13 residues. In germline, CDR1 is SEHNR, CDR2 FQNEAQ (reference sequence). With V trimmed by 9 bases and J by 2 bases, 4 bases remained unmatched. The DNA for the CDR3 is TGTGCCAGTCGACAGGGGGCAACCTACGAGCAGTACTTC. Translation gives CASRQGATYEQYF. The entire variable domain, with the rest obtained from reference TRBV7-9 and TRBJ2-7, is as follows: DTGVSQNPRHKITKRGQNVTFRCDPISEHNRLYWYRQTLGQGPEFLTYFQNEAQLEKSRLLSDRFSAERPKGSFSTLEIQRTEQGDSAMYLCASRQGATYEQYFGPGTRLTVT.

CDR3 residues: CASSVGGGFVPAGSGADTQYF. The CDR3 DNA reads TGTGCCAGCAGCGTAGGAGGTGGTTTTGTTCCGGCGGGATCGGGAGCAGATACGCAGTATTTT. The chain employs TRBV9 and TRBJ2-3; D is possibly TRBD2 (6 bases). The germline V gene has CDR1 SGDLS and CDR2 YYNGEE. Trimming left V 0 bases short and J 4 bases short, with 30 bases between. This CDR3 has 21 residues. Combining the CDR3 with reference TRBV9 and TRBJ2-3 gives the whole variable domain DSGVTQTPKHLITATGQRVTLRCSPRSGDLSVYWYQQSLDQGLQFLIQYYNGEERAKGNILERFSAQQFPDLHSELNLSSLELGDSALYFCASSVGGGFVPAGSGADTQYFGPGTRLTVL.

The gene calls are TRBV10-3 and TRBJ1-1; D remains unclear. The CDR3 is made up of 12 amino acids. CDR1 is ENHRY and CDR2 is SYGVKD in the germline V gene. The ends were cut back, 3 bases at V and 7 bases at J, with 9 bases in the middle. CDR3: CAISDSSNEAFF. CDR3 nucleotide sequence: TGTGCCATCAGTGACTCCTCTAATGAAGCTTTCTTT.